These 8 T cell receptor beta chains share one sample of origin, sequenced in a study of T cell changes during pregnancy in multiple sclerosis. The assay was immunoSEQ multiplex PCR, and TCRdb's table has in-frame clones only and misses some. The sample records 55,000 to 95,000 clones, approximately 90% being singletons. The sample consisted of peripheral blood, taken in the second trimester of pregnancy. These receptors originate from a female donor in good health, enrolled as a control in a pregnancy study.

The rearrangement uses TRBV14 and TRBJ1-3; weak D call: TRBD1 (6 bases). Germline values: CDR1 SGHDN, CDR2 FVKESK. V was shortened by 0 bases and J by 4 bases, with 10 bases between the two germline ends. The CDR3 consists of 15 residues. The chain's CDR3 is CASSQDRGSGNTIYF. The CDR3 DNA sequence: TGTGCCAGCAGCCAAGACAGGGGATCCGGAAACACCATATATTTT.

CDR3 sequence reads: CASSFGLIRTEAFF. CDR3 DNA: TGTGCCAGCAGCTTCGGACTTATAAGGACTGAAGCTTTCTTT. The V call is TRBV7-8, the J call TRBJ1-1; D gene uncertain. V was cut by 3 bases and J by 5 bases, with 13 bases left in between. Germline loops: CDR1 SGHVS, CDR2 FQNEAQ. CDR3 length: 14 residues.

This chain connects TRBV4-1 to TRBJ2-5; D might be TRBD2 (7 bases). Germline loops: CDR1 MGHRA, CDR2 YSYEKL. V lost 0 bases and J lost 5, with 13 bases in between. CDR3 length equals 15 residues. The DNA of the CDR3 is TGCGCCAGCAGCCAAGAGGGGAGGGGGGCGGAGACCCAGTACTTC. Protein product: CASSQEGRGAETQYF.

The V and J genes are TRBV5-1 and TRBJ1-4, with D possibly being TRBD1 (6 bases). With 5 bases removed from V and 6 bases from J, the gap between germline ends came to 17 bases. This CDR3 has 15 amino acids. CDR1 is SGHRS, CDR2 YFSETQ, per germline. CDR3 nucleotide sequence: TGCGCCAGCAGAAGAACACCTAAGGGGGATGAAAAACTGTTTTTT. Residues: CASRRTPKGDEKLFF. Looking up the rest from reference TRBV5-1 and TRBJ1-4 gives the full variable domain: KAGVTQTPRYLIKTRGQQVTLSCSPISGHRSVSWYQQTPGQGLQFLFEYFSETQRNKGNFPGRFSGRQFSNSRSEMNVSTLELGDSALYLCASRRTPKGDEKLFFGSGTQLSVL.

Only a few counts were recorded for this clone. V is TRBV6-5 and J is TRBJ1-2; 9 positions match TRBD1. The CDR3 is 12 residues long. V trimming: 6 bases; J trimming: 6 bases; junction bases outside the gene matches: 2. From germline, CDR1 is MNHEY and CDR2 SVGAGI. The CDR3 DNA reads TGTGCCAGCAGCGACAGGGGGAATGGCTACACCTTC. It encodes CASSDRGNGYTF.

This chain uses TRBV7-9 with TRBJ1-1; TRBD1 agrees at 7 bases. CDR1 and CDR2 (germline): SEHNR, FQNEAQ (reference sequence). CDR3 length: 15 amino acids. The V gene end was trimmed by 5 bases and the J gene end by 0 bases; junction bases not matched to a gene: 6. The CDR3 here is CASSLRQGLNTEAFF. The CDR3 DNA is TGTGCCAGCAGCCTTAGACAGGGCCTGAACACTGAAGCTTTCTTT.

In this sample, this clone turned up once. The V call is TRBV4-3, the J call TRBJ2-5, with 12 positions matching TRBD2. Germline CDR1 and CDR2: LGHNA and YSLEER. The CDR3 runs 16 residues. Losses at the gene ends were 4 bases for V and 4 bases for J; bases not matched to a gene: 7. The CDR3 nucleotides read TGCGCCAGCAGCCCTCTGTGGACTAGCGGGGTAGAGACCCAGTACTTC. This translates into CASSPLWTSGVETQYF.

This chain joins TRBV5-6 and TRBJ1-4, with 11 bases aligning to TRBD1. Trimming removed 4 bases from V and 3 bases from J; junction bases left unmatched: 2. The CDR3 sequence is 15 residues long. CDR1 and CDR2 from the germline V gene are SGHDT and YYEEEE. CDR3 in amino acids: CASSQGQGANEKLFF. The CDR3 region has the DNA TGTGCCAGCAGCCAGGGACAGGGGGCTAATGAAAAACTGTTTTTT. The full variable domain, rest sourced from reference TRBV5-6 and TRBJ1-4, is DAGVTQSPTHLIKTRGQQVTLRCSPKSGHDTVSWYQQALGQGPQFIFQYYEEEERQRGNFPDRFSGHQFPNYSSELNVNALLLGDSALYLCASSQGQGANEKLFFGSGTQLSVL.